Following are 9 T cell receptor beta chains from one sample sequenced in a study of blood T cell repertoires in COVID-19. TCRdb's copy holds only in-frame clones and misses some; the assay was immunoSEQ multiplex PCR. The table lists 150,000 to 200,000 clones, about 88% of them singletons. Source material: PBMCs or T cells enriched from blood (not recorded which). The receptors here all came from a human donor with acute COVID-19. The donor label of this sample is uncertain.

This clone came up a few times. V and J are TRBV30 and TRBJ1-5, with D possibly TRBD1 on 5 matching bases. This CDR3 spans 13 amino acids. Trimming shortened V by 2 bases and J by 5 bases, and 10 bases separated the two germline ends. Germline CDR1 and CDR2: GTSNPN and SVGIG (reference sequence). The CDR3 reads CAWSRGGYQPQHF. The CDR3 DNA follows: TGTGCCTGGAGTCGGGGGGGATATCAGCCCCAGCATTTT. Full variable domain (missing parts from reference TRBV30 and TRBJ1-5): SQTIHQWPATLVQPVGSPLSLECTVEGTSNPNLYWYRQAAGRGLQLLFYSVGIGQISSEVPQNLSASRPQDRQFILSSKKLLLSDSGFYLCAWSRGGYQPQHFGDGTRLSIL.

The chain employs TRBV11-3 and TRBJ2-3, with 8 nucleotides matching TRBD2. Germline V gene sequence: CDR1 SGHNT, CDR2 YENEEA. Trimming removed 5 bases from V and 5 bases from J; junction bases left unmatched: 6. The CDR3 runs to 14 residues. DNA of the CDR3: TGTGCCAGCAGCCCGGGACTAGGGAAAGATACGCAGTATTTT. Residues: CASSPGLGKDTQYF.

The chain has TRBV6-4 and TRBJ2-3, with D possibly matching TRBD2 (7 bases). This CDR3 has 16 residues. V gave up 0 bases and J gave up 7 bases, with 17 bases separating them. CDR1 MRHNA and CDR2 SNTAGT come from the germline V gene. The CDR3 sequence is CASSDSTNGGAHTQYF. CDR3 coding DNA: TGTGCCAGCAGTGACTCGACTAATGGGGGGGCGCATACGCAGTATTTT.

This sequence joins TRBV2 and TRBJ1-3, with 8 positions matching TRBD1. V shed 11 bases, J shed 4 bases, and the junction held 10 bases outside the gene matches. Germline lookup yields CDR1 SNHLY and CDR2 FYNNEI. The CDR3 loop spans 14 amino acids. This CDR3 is CAGQGAISGNTIYF. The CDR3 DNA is TGTGCCGGTCAGGGGGCAATCTCCGGAAACACCATATATTTT.

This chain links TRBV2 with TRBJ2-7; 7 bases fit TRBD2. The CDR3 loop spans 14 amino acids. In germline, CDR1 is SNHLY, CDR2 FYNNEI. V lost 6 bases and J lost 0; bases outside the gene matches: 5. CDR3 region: CASRGRDYSYEQYF. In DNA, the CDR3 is TGTGCCAGCAGGGGCCGGGACTACTCCTACGAGCAGTACTTC.

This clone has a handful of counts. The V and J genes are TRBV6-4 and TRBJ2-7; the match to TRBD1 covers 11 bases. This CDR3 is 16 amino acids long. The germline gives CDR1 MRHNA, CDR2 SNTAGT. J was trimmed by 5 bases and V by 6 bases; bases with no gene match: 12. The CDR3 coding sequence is TGTGCCAGCAGCGCCTCTCCCGGGACAGGGGGGAACGAGCAGTACTTC. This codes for CASSASPGTGGNEQYF.

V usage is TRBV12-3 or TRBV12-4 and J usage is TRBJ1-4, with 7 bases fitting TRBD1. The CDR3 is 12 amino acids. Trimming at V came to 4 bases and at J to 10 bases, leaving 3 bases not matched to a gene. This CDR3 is CASSSGGGKLFF. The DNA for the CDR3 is TGTGCCAGCAGTTCAGGGGGAGGAAAACTGTTTTTT.

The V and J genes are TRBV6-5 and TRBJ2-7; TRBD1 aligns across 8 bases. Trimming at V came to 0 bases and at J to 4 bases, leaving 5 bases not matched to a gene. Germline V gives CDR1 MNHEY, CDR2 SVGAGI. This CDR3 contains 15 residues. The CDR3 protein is CASSYSWTGLYEQYF. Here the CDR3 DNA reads TGTGCCAGCAGTTACTCGTGGACAGGGCTTTACGAGCAGTACTTC.

CDR3 bases: TGTGCCAGCAGTTTAGGGCTCACCAACAATGAGCAGTTCTTC. The encoded protein is CASSLGLTNNEQFF. The chain links TRBV27 to TRBJ2-1; D ambiguous. V lost 2 bases, J lost 5 bases, and 10 bases lay in between. The CDR3 is 14 amino acids. Germline V gene data show CDR1 as MNHEY and CDR2 as SMNVEV (reference sequence).